These T cell receptor beta chains were read from a single sample in a study of blood T cell repertoires in COVID-19. Some clones are missing from TCRdb's copy, which holds only in-frame ones; the method was immunoSEQ multiplex PCR. The sample holds around 200,000 clones, more than 75% seen once. The sample consisted of peripheral blood. All receptors derive from a man between 60 and 75 years old who had recovered from COVID-19. CDR3s include the opening cysteine and the closing phenylalanine or tryptophan. Fields, in order: D gene, V gene, clone size, J gene, CDR3 length, CDR3 protein, CDR3 DNA. D genes are given only for firm matches. Size values are once, few and many counts, or a class for expanded clones, and some rows have none.

D: TRBD1
V: TRBV6-5
size: .
J: TRBJ1-2
length: 13
CDR3: CASSPDRDGGYTF
DNA: TGTGCCAGCAGTCCGGACAGGGATGGTGGCTACACCTTC

D: .
V: TRBV6-6
size: .
J: TRBJ2-3
length: 14
CDR3: CASSYSDFTDTQYF
DNA: TGTGCCAGCAGTTACTCGGACTTCACAGATACGCAGTATTTT

D: .
V: TRBV7-8
size: once
J: TRBJ1-1
length: 13
CDR3: CASSRLQGTEAFF
DNA: TGTGCCAGCAGCCGACTTCAGGGGACTGAAGCTTTCTTT

D: .
V: TRBV4-3
size: once
J: TRBJ1-3
length: 17
CDR3: CASSQDSPGFSGNTIYF
DNA: TGCGCCAGCAGCCAAGATTCCCCAGGTTTCTCTGGAAACACCATATATTTT

D: .
V: TRBV2
size: .
J: TRBJ1-1
length: 15
CDR3: CASSDQGPGNTEAFF
DNA: TGTGCCAGCAGTGACCAGGGGCCAGGGAACACTGAAGCTTTCTTT

D: TRBD1
V: TRBV19
size: once
J: TRBJ2-2
length: 17
CDR3: CASIRGTGGGNTGELFF
DNA: TGTGCCAGTATTCGCGGGACAGGGGGTGGGAACACCGGGGAGCTGTTTTTT

D: .
V: TRBV5-4
size: .
J: TRBJ1-1
length: 16
CDR3: CASSGIGAGPRTEAFF
DNA: TGTGCCAGCAGCGGTATTGGGGCGGGGCCCAGGACTGAAGCTTTCTTT

D: .
V: TRBV28
size: .
J: TRBJ1-3
length: 15
CDR3: CASRRGDFSGNTIYF
DNA: TGTGCCAGCAGGCGAGGGGACTTCTCTGGAAACACCATATATTTT

D: TRBD1
V: TRBV2
size: .
J: TRBJ1-1
length: 14
CDR3: CASSPGTGLTEAFF
DNA: TGTGCCAGCAGTCCCGGGACAGGGTTGACTGAAGCTTTCTTT

D: TRBD1
V: TRBV6-6
size: .
J: TRBJ1-2
length: 17
CDR3: CASSPGGTGIPPYGYTF
DNA: TGTGCCAGCAGTCCAGGGGGGACAGGTATCCCCCCTTATGGCTACACCTTC

D: TRBD1
V: TRBV18
size: .
J: TRBJ1-1
length: 14
CDR3: CASSPGQLNTEAFF
DNA: TGTGCCAGCTCACCGGGACAGCTCAACACTGAAGCTTTCTTT

D: .
V: TRBV18
size: .
J: TRBJ1-1
length: 14
CDR3: CASSPGQGGGEAFF
DNA: TGTGCCAGCTCACCAGGGCAGGGAGGAGGTGAAGCTTTCTTT

D: TRBD1
V: TRBV28
size: .
J: TRBJ1-3
length: 15
CDR3: CASRPMTGQGNTIYF
DNA: TGTGCCAGCAGACCGATGACAGGGCAGGGAAACACCATATATTTT

D: .
V: TRBV3-1/TRBV3-2
size: .
J: TRBJ2-2
length: 13
CDR3: CASSQDRSGELFF
DNA: TGTGCCAGCAGCCAAGATCGGTCCGGGGAGCTGTTTTTT

D: .
V: TRBV21-1
size: .
J: TRBJ2-5
length: 18
CDR3: CASSKLREPGQGGETQYF
DNA: TGTGCCAGCAGCAAATTAAGGGAACCGGGACAGGGAGGAGAGACCCAGTACTTC

D: .
V: TRBV25-1
size: .
J: TRBJ2-5
length: 13
CDR3: CASSAPGGETQYF
DNA: TGTGCCAGCAGTGCCCCGGGTGGAGAGACCCAGTACTTC

D: TRBD1
V: TRBV7-3
size: .
J: TRBJ2-2
length: 17
CDR3: CASSLMGLQGTTGELFF
DNA: TGTGCCAGCAGCTTAATGGGGTTACAGGGGACCACCGGGGAGCTGTTTTTT

D: .
V: TRBV15
size: .
J: TRBJ1-2
length: 16
CDR3: CATSREQRTANYGYTF
DNA: TGTGCCACCAGCAGAGAGCAAAGGACAGCTAACTATGGCTACACCTTC

D: .
V: TRBV6-2/TRBV6-3
size: .
J: TRBJ2-3
length: 14
CDR3: CASSRTTNTDTQYF
DNA: TGTGCCAGCAGTCGGACTACCAACACAGATACGCAGTATTTT

D: TRBD2
V: TRBV7-2
size: .
J: TRBJ2-3
length: 18
CDR3: CASSPSLTSGSLGDTQYF
DNA: TGTGCCAGCAGCCCGAGCCTTACTAGCGGGAGCCTGGGTGATACGCAGTATTTT

D: .
V: TRBV5-4
size: .
J: TRBJ2-3
length: 14
CDR3: CASSLEGLKDTQYF
DNA: TGTGCCAGCAGCTTAGAGGGCCTAAAGGATACGCAGTATTTT

D: TRBD1
V: TRBV6-6
size: .
J: TRBJ1-2
length: 13
CDR3: CASRGQGNYGYTF
DNA: TGTGCCAGCAGGGGACAGGGTAACTATGGCTACACCTTC

D: TRBD2
V: TRBV27
size: .
J: TRBJ2-7
length: 15
CDR3: CASSTQREGSYEQYF
DNA: TGTGCCAGCAGTACCCAGCGGGAGGGCTCCTACGAGCAGTACTTC

D: TRBD1
V: TRBV18
size: .
J: TRBJ2-7
length: 15
CDR3: CASSRTGGPLHEQYF
DNA: TGTGCCAGCTCACGGACAGGGGGGCCCCTCCACGAGCAGTACTTC

D: .
V: TRBV9
size: .
J: TRBJ1-6
length: 14
CDR3: CASSQAPLDSPLHF
DNA: TGTGCCAGTTCACAGGCCCCACTGGATTCACCCCTCCACTTT

D: TRBD1
V: TRBV3-1/TRBV3-2
size: .
J: TRBJ2-1
length: 14
CDR3: CASSPDRAHNEQFF
DNA: TGTGCCAGCAGCCCTGACAGGGCTCACAATGAGCAGTTCTTC

D: .
V: TRBV30
size: few
J: TRBJ1-2
length: 14
CDR3: CAWSYFPLYDGYTF
DNA: TGTGCCTGGAGCTACTTCCCTCTGTACGATGGCTACACCTTC

D: TRBD2
V: TRBV2
size: .
J: TRBJ2-1
length: 15
CDR3: CASNSLSGSGNEQFF
DNA: TGTGCCAGCAACTCATTGAGCGGGAGCGGCAATGAGCAGTTCTTC

D: .
V: TRBV3-1/TRBV3-2
size: few
J: TRBJ1-6
length: 12
CDR3: CASSQLQKPLHF
DNA: TGTGCCAGCAGCCAACTTCAGAAGCCCCTCCACTTT

D: TRBD2
V: TRBV6-5
size: .
J: TRBJ2-3
length: 13
CDR3: CASNAGETDTQYF
DNA: TGTGCCAGCAATGCGGGAGAAACAGATACGCAGTATTTT

D: TRBD1
V: TRBV11-1
size: .
J: TRBJ2-7
length: 15
CDR3: CASSLAAGQGLPQYF
DNA: TGTGCCAGCAGCTTAGCGGCGGGACAGGGACTACCGCAGTACTTC

D: .
V: TRBV10-1
size: .
J: TRBJ2-2
length: 14
CDR3: CASSRQEGTGELFF
DNA: TGCGCCAGCAGTCGACAGGAAGGGACCGGGGAGCTGTTTTTT

D: TRBD1
V: TRBV6-5
size: .
J: TRBJ2-2
length: 15
CDR3: CASSLQGAVTGELFF
DNA: TGTGCCAGCAGCCTACAGGGGGCTGTAACCGGGGAGCTGTTTTTT

D: TRBD2
V: TRBV4-2
size: .
J: TRBJ2-2
length: 16
CDR3: CASSQLAGTDTGELFF
DNA: TGTGCCAGCAGCCAACTAGCGGGAACCGACACCGGGGAGCTGTTTTTT

D: .
V: TRBV28
size: .
J: TRBJ1-2
length: 14
CDR3: CASATGIATYGYTF
DNA: TGTGCCAGTGCTACAGGGATCGCGACTTATGGCTACACCTTC

D: TRBD1
V: TRBV6-5
size: few
J: TRBJ2-2
length: 13
CDR3: CASSGQGDGELFF
DNA: TGTGCCAGCAGCGGACAGGGGGACGGGGAGCTGTTTTTT

D: TRBD2
V: TRBV7-3
size: .
J: TRBJ2-3
length: 15
CDR3: CASSLGLAGLGTQYF
DNA: TGTGCCAGCAGCTTAGGGCTAGCGGGGCTAGGTACGCAGTATTTT

D: TRBD2
V: TRBV6-5
size: .
J: TRBJ2-7
length: 14
CDR3: CASSPYGRGYEQYF
DNA: TGTGCCAGCAGTCCCTACGGGAGGGGATACGAGCAGTACTTC

D: .
V: TRBV30
size: few
J: TRBJ1-5
length: 14
CDR3: CAWTSGTLNQPQHF
DNA: TGTGCCTGGACTTCCGGGACACTAAATCAGCCCCAGCATTTT

D: TRBD2
V: TRBV7-6
size: .
J: TRBJ2-3
length: 17
CDR3: CASSSAPLAGGADTQYF
DNA: TGTGCCAGCAGCTCAGCTCCTTTAGCGGGAGGGGCAGATACGCAGTATTTT

D: TRBD2
V: TRBV15
size: .
J: TRBJ2-2
length: 13
CDR3: CATSGRATGELFF
DNA: TGTGCCACCAGCGGGAGGGCCACCGGGGAGCTGTTTTTT

D: TRBD1
V: TRBV5-1
size: once
J: TRBJ2-1
length: 12
CDR3: CASRRGQERQFF
DNA: TGCGCCAGCAGACGGGGACAGGAGCGACAGTTCTTC

D: TRBD2
V: TRBV7-8
size: .
J: TRBJ2-7
length: 15
CDR3: CASSPLAGGWGEQYF
DNA: TGTGCCAGCAGCCCTTTAGCGGGAGGTTGGGGCGAGCAGTACTTC

D: TRBD1
V: TRBV19
size: .
J: TRBJ1-4
length: 15
CDR3: CASSPAGTGNEKLFF
DNA: TGTGCCAGTAGTCCCGCCGGGACAGGGAATGAAAAACTGTTTTTT

D: TRBD1
V: TRBV4-2
size: few
J: TRBJ1-6
length: 14
CDR3: CASSQGDRESPLHF
DNA: TGTGCCAGCAGCCAAGGAGACAGGGAATCACCCCTCCACTTT

D: .
V: TRBV3-1/TRBV3-2
size: .
J: TRBJ1-2
length: 14
CDR3: CASSRVGQFRGYTF
DNA: TGTGCCAGCAGCCGGGTGGGACAATTTCGCGGCTACACCTTC

D: .
V: TRBV9
size: .
J: TRBJ2-7
length: 14
CDR3: CASSPRDIAYEQYF
DNA: TGTGCCAGCAGCCCTCGGGACATCGCCTACGAGCAGTACTTC

D: .
V: TRBV6-4
size: .
J: TRBJ1-1
length: 14
CDR3: CASSDSAPASEAFF
DNA: TGTGCCAGCAGTGACTCAGCCCCCGCGTCTGAAGCTTTCTTT

D: .
V: TRBV18
size: .
J: TRBJ2-7
length: 15
CDR3: CASSPPRATPQQQYF
DNA: TGTGCCAGCTCACCACCGCGGGCGACCCCCCAACAGCAGTACTTC

D: .
V: TRBV5-1
size: .
J: TRBJ2-7
length: 12
CDR3: CASSFNSYEQYF
DNA: TGCGCCAGCAGCTTCAACAGCTACGAGCAGTACTTC

D: .
V: TRBV5-4
size: .
J: TRBJ1-6
length: 17
CDR3: CASSLYMLEGSNSPLHF
DNA: TGTGCCAGCAGCTTGTATATGCTCGAGGGAAGTAATTCACCCCTCCACTTT

D: .
V: TRBV23-1
size: .
J: TRBJ1-5
length: 15
CDR3: CALGRDNYSNQPQHF
DNA: TGCGCCCTGGGTAGGGACAATTATAGCAATCAGCCCCAGCATTTT

D: .
V: TRBV3-1/TRBV3-2
size: .
J: TRBJ2-5
length: 15
CDR3: CASSHSAEGVKTQYF
DNA: TGTGCCAGCAGCCATTCGGCGGAGGGAGTAAAGACCCAGTACTTC

D: .
V: TRBV10-2
size: .
J: TRBJ1-5
length: 15
CDR3: CASRSRQDSNQPQHF
DNA: TGCGCCAGCAGATCCAGACAGGATAGCAATCAGCCCCAGCATTTT